This paragraph reports one T cell receptor (beta chain). V shed 4 bases, J shed 2 bases, and the junction held 9 bases outside the gene matches. From germline, CDR1 is SNHLY and CDR2 FYNNEI. CDR3 length: 18 amino acids. The sample originates from a study of blood T cell repertoires in COVID-19. The assay was immunoSEQ multiplex PCR, and TCRdb's table has in-frame clones only and misses some. The sample has roughly 100,000 clones; over 65% are singletons. The sequence was collected from an older man with COVID-19, enrolled during active disease. This rearrangement joins TRBV2 to TRBJ2-1, with 12 bases matching TRBD2. What was sequenced was peripheral blood. This CDR3 reads CASSGPSGRARAYNEQFF. The CDR3, as DNA: TGTGCCAGCAGTGGTCCTAGCGGGAGGGCAAGGGCCTACAATGAGCAGTTCTTC.